A selection of T cell receptor beta chains follows, all from one sample in a study of blood T cell repertoires in COVID-19. The protocol was immunoSEQ multiplex PCR, while the TCRdb copy is restricted to in-frame clones and leaves out a portion. The profile covers 150,000 or so clones, with 80% appearing a single time and roughly 0.56% taken by the ten largest. Sequenced sample: peripheral blood. These receptors all come from a man aged 60-69 years with acute or convalescent COVID-19. Both conserved end residues are part of each CDR3. Each record gives: clone size, D gene, V gene, J gene, CDR3 protein, CDR3 DNA. A D gene is named only where the DNA matches it firmly. Not all rows give a size; the values are once, few, many and, for expanded clones, a class.

abundance: NA
d_gene: NA
v_gene: TRBV15
j_gene: TRBJ2-2
CDR3aa: CATSRDGGNTGELFF
CDR3nt: TGTGCCACCAGCAGAGATGGAGGGAACACCGGGGAGCTGTTTTTT

abundance: NA
d_gene: TRBD1
v_gene: TRBV7-2
j_gene: TRBJ1-4
CDR3aa: CASSSWTGVGYEKLFF
CDR3nt: TGTGCCAGCAGCTCCTGGACAGGGGTGGGTTACGAAAAACTGTTTTTT

abundance: NA
d_gene: TRBD2
v_gene: TRBV5-4
j_gene: TRBJ2-7
CDR3aa: CASSRTSGNYEQYF
CDR3nt: TGTGCCAGCAGTCGGACTAGCGGAAACTACGAGCAGTACTTC

abundance: NA
d_gene: NA
v_gene: TRBV2
j_gene: TRBJ2-7
CDR3aa: CASSEGAEQYF
CDR3nt: TGTGCCAGCAGTGAGGGGGCGGAGCAGTACTTC

abundance: NA
d_gene: NA
v_gene: TRBV28
j_gene: TRBJ1-6
CDR3aa: CASSFPGAAGSPLHF
CDR3nt: TGTGCCAGCAGTTTTCCGGGGGCAGCGGGGTCACCCCTCCACTTT

abundance: NA
d_gene: TRBD2
v_gene: TRBV9
j_gene: TRBJ2-3
CDR3aa: CASSATSGSPSAQYF
CDR3nt: TGTGCCAGCAGCGCGACTAGCGGGAGCCCCTCGGCGCAGTATTTT

abundance: NA
d_gene: NA
v_gene: TRBV6-5
j_gene: TRBJ1-4
CDR3aa: CASSTERQSNEKLFF
CDR3nt: TGTGCCAGCAGTACCGAGAGACAGTCTAATGAAAAACTGTTTTTT

abundance: few
d_gene: TRBD1
v_gene: TRBV29-1
j_gene: TRBJ1-1
CDR3aa: CSVETGIYTEAFF
CDR3nt: TGCAGCGTTGAGACAGGGATCTACACTGAAGCTTTCTTT

abundance: NA
d_gene: NA
v_gene: TRBV18
j_gene: TRBJ2-5
CDR3aa: CASSPPRQFQETQYF
CDR3nt: TGTGCCAGCTCACCACCGCGGCAGTTTCAAGAGACCCAGTACTTC

abundance: NA
d_gene: TRBD2
v_gene: TRBV7-2
j_gene: TRBJ2-5
CDR3aa: CASSPRLSGRAMPQYF
CDR3nt: TGTGCCAGCAGCCCCAGGCTGAGCGGGAGGGCCATGCCCCAGTACTTC

abundance: NA
d_gene: NA
v_gene: TRBV2
j_gene: TRBJ1-1
CDR3aa: CASRSQGDTEAFF
CDR3nt: TGTGCCAGCAGGTCGCAAGGAGACACTGAAGCTTTCTTT

abundance: few
d_gene: NA
v_gene: TRBV5-1
j_gene: TRBJ1-1
CDR3aa: CASSLGPHRETFF
CDR3nt: TGCGCCAGCAGCTTGGGACCGCACAGGGAGACTTTCTTT

abundance: NA
d_gene: NA
v_gene: TRBV4-1
j_gene: TRBJ1-2
CDR3aa: CASSQDRPYGYTF
CDR3nt: TGCGCCAGCAGCCAAGACAGGCCCTATGGCTACACCTTC

abundance: NA
d_gene: TRBD1
v_gene: TRBV7-2
j_gene: TRBJ2-1
CDR3aa: CASSVAGGHNEQFF
CDR3nt: TGTGCCAGCAGCGTGGCAGGGGGTCACAATGAGCAGTTCTTC

abundance: NA
d_gene: TRBD1
v_gene: TRBV7-9
j_gene: TRBJ2-5
CDR3aa: CASSQRGRRETQYF
CDR3nt: TGTGCCAGCAGCCAAAGGGGGCGCCGTGAGACCCAGTACTTC

abundance: NA
d_gene: NA
v_gene: TRBV5-1
j_gene: TRBJ2-5
CDR3aa: CASSLPGQGTTRTQYF
CDR3nt: TGCGCCAGCAGCTTGCCTGGGCAGGGAACGACGCGGACCCAGTACTTC

abundance: NA
d_gene: NA
v_gene: TRBV19
j_gene: TRBJ2-7
CDR3aa: CASSISTVLPYEQYF
CDR3nt: TGTGCCAGTAGTATATCGACAGTACTACCCTACGAGCAGTACTTC

abundance: NA
d_gene: TRBD2
v_gene: TRBV4-1
j_gene: TRBJ2-3
CDR3aa: CASSSGENTDTQYF
CDR3nt: TGCGCCAGCAGTAGCGGGGAGAACACAGATACGCAGTATTTT

abundance: few
d_gene: NA
v_gene: TRBV18
j_gene: TRBJ1-1
CDR3aa: CASSPGQLTEAFF
CDR3nt: TGTGCCAGCTCACCTGGACAGTTAACTGAAGCTTTCTTT

abundance: NA
d_gene: TRBD1
v_gene: TRBV2
j_gene: TRBJ1-6
CDR3aa: CASRTGGYNSPLHF
CDR3nt: TGTGCCAGCAGGACAGGGGGGTATAATTCACCCCTCCACTTT

abundance: NA
d_gene: NA
v_gene: TRBV27
j_gene: TRBJ2-3
CDR3aa: CASSLAGSGLYTQYF
CDR3nt: TGTGCCAGCAGTTTGGCGGGCAGCGGCTTGTATACGCAGTATTTT